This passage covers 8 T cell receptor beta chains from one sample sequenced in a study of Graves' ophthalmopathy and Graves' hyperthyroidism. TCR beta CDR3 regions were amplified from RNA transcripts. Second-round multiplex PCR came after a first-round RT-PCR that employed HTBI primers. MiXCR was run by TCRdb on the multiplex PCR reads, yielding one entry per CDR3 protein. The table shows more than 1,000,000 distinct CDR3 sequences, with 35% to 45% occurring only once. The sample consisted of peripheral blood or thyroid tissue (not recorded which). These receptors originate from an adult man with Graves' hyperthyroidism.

The CDR3 DNA is TGTGCCAGCAGCTTAGTTATGGGGGCGACTAATGAAAAACTGTTTTTT. The encoded protein is CASSLVMGATNEKLFF. The rearrangement joins TRBV7-9 to TRBJ1-4; a possible D gene is TRBD1 (6 bases). The CDR3 contains 16 residues. The V gene lost 1 base and the J gene lost 2 bases, with 11 bases spanning the gap. Germline V gene sequence: CDR1 SEHNR, CDR2 FQNEAQ (reference sequence). The whole variable domain, remainder taken from reference TRBV7-9 and TRBJ1-4, is DTGVSQNPRHKITKRGQNVTFRCDPISEHNRLYWYRQTLGQGPEFLTYFQNEAQLEKSRLLSDRFSAERPKGSFSTLEIQRTEQGDSAMYLCASSLVMGATNEKLFFGSGTQLSVL.

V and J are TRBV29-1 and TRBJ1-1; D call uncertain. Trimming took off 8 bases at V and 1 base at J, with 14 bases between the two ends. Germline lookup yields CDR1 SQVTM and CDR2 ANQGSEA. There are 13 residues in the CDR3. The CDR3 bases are TGCAGCTCGCCATACAGCTCGAACACTGAAGCTTTCTTT. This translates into CSSPYSSNTEAFF. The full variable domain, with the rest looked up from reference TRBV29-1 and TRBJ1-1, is SAVISQKPSRDICQRGTSLTIQCQVDSQVTMMFWYRQQPGQSLTLIATANQGSEATYESGFVIDKFPISRPNLTFSTLTVSNMSPEDSSIYLCSSPYSSNTEAFFGQGTRLTVV.

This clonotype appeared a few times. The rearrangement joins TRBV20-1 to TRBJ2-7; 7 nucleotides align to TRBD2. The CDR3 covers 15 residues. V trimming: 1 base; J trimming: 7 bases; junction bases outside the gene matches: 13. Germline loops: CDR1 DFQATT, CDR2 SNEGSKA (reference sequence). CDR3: CSARVTTARAGEQYF. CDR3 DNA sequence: TGCAGTGCTAGAGTTACGACAGCGAGAGCGGGAGAGCAGTACTTC.

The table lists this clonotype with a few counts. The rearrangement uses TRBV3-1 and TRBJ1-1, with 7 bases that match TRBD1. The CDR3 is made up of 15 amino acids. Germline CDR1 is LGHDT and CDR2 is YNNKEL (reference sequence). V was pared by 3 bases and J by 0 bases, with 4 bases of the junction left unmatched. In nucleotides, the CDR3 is TGTGCCAGCAGCCACCGGCAGGGGGTGAACACTGAAGCTTTCTTT. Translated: CASSHRQGVNTEAFF.

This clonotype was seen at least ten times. In nucleotides, the CDR3 is TGTGCCAGCAGCTTAGCAGGGGGCGCGGAAGAGACCCAGTACTTC. It specifies CASSLAGGAEETQYF. This sequence joins TRBV7-6 and TRBJ2-5; 7 nucleotides line up with TRBD1. CDR3 length: 15 amino acids. V dropped 0 bases and J dropped 3; count of bases not matched to a gene: 4. Germline V gene lookup returns CDR1 SGHVS and CDR2 FNYEAQ.

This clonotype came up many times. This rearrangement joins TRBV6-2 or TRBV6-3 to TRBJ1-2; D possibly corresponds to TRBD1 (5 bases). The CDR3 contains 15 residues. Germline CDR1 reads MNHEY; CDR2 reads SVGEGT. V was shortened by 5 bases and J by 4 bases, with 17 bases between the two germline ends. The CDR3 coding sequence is TGTGCCAGCAGTACCCCCCAGCGACAGCTCTATGGCTACACCTTC. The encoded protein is CASSTPQRQLYGYTF.

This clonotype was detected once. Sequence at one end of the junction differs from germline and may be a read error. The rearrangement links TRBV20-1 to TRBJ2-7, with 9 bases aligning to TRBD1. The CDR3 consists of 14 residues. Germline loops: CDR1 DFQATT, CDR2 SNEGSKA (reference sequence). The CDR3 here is CGARDRDRVFEQYF. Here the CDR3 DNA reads TGCGGTGCTAGAGACCGGGACAGGGTTTTCGAGCAGTACTTC.

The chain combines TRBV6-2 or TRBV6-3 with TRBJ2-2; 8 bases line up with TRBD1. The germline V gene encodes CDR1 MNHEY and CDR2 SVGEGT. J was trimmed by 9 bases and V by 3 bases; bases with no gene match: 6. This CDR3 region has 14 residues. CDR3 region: CASSYETGDRELFF. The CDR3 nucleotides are TGTGCCAGCAGTTATGAGACAGGGGACCGGGAGCTGTTTTTT.